This note documents a single TCR beta chain sequence. PBMCs that had been cryopreserved were the source of 2 to 2.5 micrograms of genomic DNA for TCR beta libraries. Deep sequencing aimed at 1 in 200,000 to 1 in 1 million T cells' resolution. Assay: immunoSEQ multiplex PCR; the TCRdb copy retains only in-frame clones and omits some. The table records more than 9,000 clones, about 62% of them present only once. The V end was cut by 2 bases, the J end by 11 bases, with 16 bases between. Germline lookup yields CDR1 MNHNY and CDR2 SVGAGI (reference sequence). This CDR3 has 13 residues. This sample stems from a study of cytotoxic CD8 clonotypes in ibrutinib-treated CLL.

This sequence was found in a human donor with chronic lymphocytic leukemia. This specimen consisted of PBMCs, obtained before ibrutinib treatment. The genes are TRBV6-6 and TRBJ2-7; D may be TRBD1 (5 bases). CDR3 sequence reads: CASSYSQDSNKYF. In DNA form, the CDR3 reads TGTGCCAGCAGTTACAGTCAAGACAGCAATAAGTACTTC.